The 16 T cell receptor beta chains below all came from one sample that was sequenced in a study of monozygotic twins with inflammatory bowel disease. TCRdb reprocessed the 5' RACE reads, with one entry per CDR3 protein and no DNA. This sample's table reports approximately 390,000 distinct CDR3 sequences. Sequenced: blood. The receptor source for this set is a human donor with ulcerative colitis or Crohn's disease, or a healthy co-twin of an affected twin (not recorded which).

The chain joins TRBV6-5 to TRBJ1-5. Germline V gene sequence: CDR1 MNHEY, CDR2 SVGAGI. There are 16 residues in the CDR3. The chain's CDR3 is CASSPRYFKTGQPQHF.

The CDR3 reads CASSPFVQNQETQYF. This chain links TRBV18 with TRBJ2-5. The CDR3 has 15 residues. CDR1 is KGHSH and CDR2 is LQKENI in the germline V gene.

The chain carries TRBV12-3 or TRBV12-4 and TRBJ2-1; TCRdb lists TRBD1, though no DNA is available to test this call. This CDR3 has 12 amino acids. The CDR3 loop is CASSGQYNEQFF.

The V call is TRBV15, the J call TRBJ1-5. Germline values: CDR1 LNHNV, CDR2 YYDKDF (reference sequence). This CDR3 is 15 amino acids long. Here the CDR3 reads CATSRDITDNQPQHF.

The chain employs TRBV18 and TRBJ2-2. CDR1 is KGHSH, CDR2 LQKENI, per germline. The CDR3 runs to 15 residues. The CDR3 loop is CASSPVGANTGELFF.

The gene calls are TRBV20-1 and TRBJ1-6. The CDR3 has 12 amino acids. Germline CDR1 is DFQATT and CDR2 is SNEGSKA (reference sequence). The chain's CDR3 is CSASSYNSPLHF.

The chain combines TRBV25-1 with TRBJ2-7. In germline, CDR1 is MGHDK, CDR2 SYGVNS. The CDR3 runs 12 residues. The CDR3 sequence: CASLSEYYEQYF.

The CDR3 spells CASSRGGPGGNDQPQHF. The chain uses TRBV6-1 and TRBJ1-5. This CDR3 comprises 17 residues. Per germline, CDR1 MNHNS and CDR2 SASEGT.

This chain joins TRBV10-3 and TRBJ1-5. This CDR3 region has 14 residues. CDR1 is ENHRY, CDR2 SYGVKD, per germline. This chain's CDR3 is CAISETEVNQPQHF.

V usage is TRBV6-6 and J usage is TRBJ1-5; the TCRdb D gene call, TRBD1, has no DNA to confirm it. This CDR3 has 13 amino acids. Germline V gene lookup returns CDR1 MNHNY and CDR2 SVGAGI (reference sequence). The CDR3 loop is CASSYGRDQPQHF.

The chain links TRBV5-4 to TRBJ2-7. Germline CDR1 reads SGHNT; CDR2 reads YYREEE (reference sequence). CDR3 size: 15 residues. The CDR3 is CASSLETSPSYEQYF.

The chain employs TRBV12-3 or TRBV12-4 and TRBJ1-2; the D call from TCRdb, TRBD1, cannot be confirmed without DNA. The length of the CDR3 is 14 residues. CDR3 protein: CASSLTGTNYGYTF.

This sequence joins TRBV12-3 or TRBV12-4 and TRBJ2-4; the TRBD2 assignment by TCRdb is unverifiable without DNA. The CDR3 is made up of 14 amino acids. The CDR3 is CASSSAGRENMQYF.

This CDR3 is CASSLGGISYNEQFF. J is TRBJ2-1 and V is TRBV11-2. CDR1 and CDR2 (germline): SGHAT, FQNNGV. CDR3 size: 15 residues.

The CDR3 is CASRLFDYGYTF. This chain uses TRBV7-9 with TRBJ1-2. This CDR3 spans 12 amino acids. Germline CDR1 reads SEHNR; CDR2 reads FQNEAQ (reference sequence). Full variable domain (missing parts from reference TRBV7-9 and TRBJ1-2): DTGVSQNPRHKITKRGQNVTFRCDPISEHNRLYWYRQTLGQGPEFLTYFQNEAQLEKSRLLSDRFSAERPKGSFSTLEIQRTEQGDSAMYLCASRLFDYGYTFGSGTRLTVV.

J is TRBJ1-3 and V is TRBV6-1. The germline CDR1 and CDR2 sequences are MNHNS and SASEGT. This CDR3 region has 14 residues. The CDR3 spells CASRTGRSGNTIYF.